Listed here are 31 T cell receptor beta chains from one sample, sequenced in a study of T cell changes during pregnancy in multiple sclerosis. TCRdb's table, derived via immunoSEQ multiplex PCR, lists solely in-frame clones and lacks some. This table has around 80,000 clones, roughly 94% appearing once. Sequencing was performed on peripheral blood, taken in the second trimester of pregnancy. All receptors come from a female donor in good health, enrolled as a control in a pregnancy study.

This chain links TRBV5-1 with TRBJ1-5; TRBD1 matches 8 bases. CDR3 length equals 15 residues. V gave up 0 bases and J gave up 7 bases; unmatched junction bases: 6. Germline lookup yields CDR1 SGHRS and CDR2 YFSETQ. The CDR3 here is CASSLGTGFGQPQHF. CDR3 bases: TGCGCCAGCAGCTTGGGGACAGGGTTCGGGCAGCCCCAGCATTTT.

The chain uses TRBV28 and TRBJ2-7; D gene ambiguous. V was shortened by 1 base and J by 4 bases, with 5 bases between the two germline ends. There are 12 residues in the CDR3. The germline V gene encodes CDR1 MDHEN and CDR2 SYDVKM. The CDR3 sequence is CASSLLVYEQYF. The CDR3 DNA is TGTGCCAGCAGTTTATTAGTATACGAGCAGTACTTC.

The CDR3 coding sequence is TGTGCCAGCAGCCCCGGGGACAGGATGGCTGAAGCTTTCTTT. This codes for CASSPGDRMAEAFF. The genes are TRBV11-2 and TRBJ1-1; 8 bases line up with TRBD1. Germline V gives CDR1 SGHAT, CDR2 FQNNGV. The CDR3 covers 14 residues. Trimming took 5 bases from V and 6 from J; bases not matched to a gene: 8.

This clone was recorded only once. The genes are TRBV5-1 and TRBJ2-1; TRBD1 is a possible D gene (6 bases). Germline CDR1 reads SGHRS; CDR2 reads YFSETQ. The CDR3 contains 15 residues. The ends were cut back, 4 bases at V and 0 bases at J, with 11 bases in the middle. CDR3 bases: TGCGCCAGCAGCCTACGACAGGTCTCCTACAATGAGCAGTTCTTC. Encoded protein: CASSLRQVSYNEQFF.

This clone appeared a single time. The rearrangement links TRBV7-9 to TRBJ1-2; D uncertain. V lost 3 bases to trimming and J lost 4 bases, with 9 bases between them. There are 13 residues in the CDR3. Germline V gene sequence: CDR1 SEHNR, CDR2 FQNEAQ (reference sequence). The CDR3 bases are TGTGCCAGCAGCTTCCGGAGTGGCTATGGCTACACCTTC. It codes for CASSFRSGYGYTF.

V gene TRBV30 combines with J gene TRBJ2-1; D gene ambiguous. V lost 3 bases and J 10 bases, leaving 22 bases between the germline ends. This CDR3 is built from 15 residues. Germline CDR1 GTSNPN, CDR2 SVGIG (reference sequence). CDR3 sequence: CAWRNGYSPHGEQFF. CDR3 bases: TGTGCCTGGAGGAACGGGTACTCCCCACACGGGGAGCAGTTCTTC.

In nucleotides, the CDR3 is TGTGCCAGCAGCTTGGCCGGGGGAGGCCCCGGGGGCTACACCTTC. Protein sequence: CASSLAGGGPGGYTF. The chain recombines TRBV5-4 with TRBJ1-2; possibly TRBD1 for D (5 bases). Germline V gives CDR1 SGHNT, CDR2 YYREEE (reference sequence). This CDR3 comprises 15 residues. V lost 0 bases to trimming and J lost 8 bases, with 17 bases between them. Full variable domain (missing parts from reference TRBV5-4 and TRBJ1-2): ETGVTQSPTHLIKTRGQQVTLRCSSQSGHNTVSWYQQALGQGPQFIFQYYREEENGRGNFPPRFSGLQFPNYSSELNVNALELDDSALYLCASSLAGGGPGGYTFGSGTRLTVV.

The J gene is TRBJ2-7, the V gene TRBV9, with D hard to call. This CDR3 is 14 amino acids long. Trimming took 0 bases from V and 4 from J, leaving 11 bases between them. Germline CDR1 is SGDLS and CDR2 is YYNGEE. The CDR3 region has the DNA TGTGCCAGCAGCGTAGACCCTTCGCGGTACGAGCAGTACTTC. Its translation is CASSVDPSRYEQYF.

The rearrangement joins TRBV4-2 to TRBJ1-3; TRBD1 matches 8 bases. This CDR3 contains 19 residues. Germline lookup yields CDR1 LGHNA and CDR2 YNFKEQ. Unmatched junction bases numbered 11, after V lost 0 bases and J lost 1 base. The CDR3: CASSQDFVRGLHSGNTIYF. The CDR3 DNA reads TGTGCCAGCAGCCAAGACTTCGTCAGGGGGCTCCATTCTGGAAACACCATATATTTT.

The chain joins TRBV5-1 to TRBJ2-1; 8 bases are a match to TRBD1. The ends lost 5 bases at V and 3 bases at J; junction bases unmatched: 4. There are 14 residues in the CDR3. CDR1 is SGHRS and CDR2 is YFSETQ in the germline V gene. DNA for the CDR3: TGCGCCAGCAGGTTCGACAGGGGCTACAATGAGCAGTTCTTC. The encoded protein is CASRFDRGYNEQFF.

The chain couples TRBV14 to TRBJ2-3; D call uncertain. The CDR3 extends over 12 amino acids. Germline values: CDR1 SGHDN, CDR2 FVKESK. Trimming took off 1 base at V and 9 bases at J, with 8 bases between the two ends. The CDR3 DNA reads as TGTGCCAGCAGCCAAGGTGCCAGGACGCAGTATTTT. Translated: CASSQGARTQYF.

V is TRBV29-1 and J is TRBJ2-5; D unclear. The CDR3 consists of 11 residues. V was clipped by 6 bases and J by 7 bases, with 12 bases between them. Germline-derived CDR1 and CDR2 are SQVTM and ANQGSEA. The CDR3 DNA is TGCAGCGTCCCCATGCCGGGGACCCAGTACTTC. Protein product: CSVPMPGTQYF. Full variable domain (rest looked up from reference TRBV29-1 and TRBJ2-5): SAVISQKPSRDICQRGTSLTIQCQVDSQVTMMFWYRQQPGQSLTLIATANQGSEATYESGFVIDKFPISRPNLTFSTLTVSNMSPEDSSIYLCSVPMPGTQYFGPGTRLLVL.

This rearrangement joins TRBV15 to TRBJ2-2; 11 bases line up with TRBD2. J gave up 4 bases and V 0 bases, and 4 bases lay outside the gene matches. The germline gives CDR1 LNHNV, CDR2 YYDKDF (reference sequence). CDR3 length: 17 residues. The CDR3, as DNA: TGTGCCACCAGCAGAGAGGTTCTAGCGGGAGGCACCGGGGAGCTGTTTTTT. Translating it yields CATSREVLAGGTGELFF. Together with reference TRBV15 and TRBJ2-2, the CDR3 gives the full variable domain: DAMVIQNPRYQVTQFGKPVTLSCSQTLNHNVMYWYQQKSSQAPKLLFHYYDKDFNNEADTPDNFQSRRPNTSFCFLDIRSPGLGDTAMYLCATSREVLAGGTGELFFGEGSRLTVL.

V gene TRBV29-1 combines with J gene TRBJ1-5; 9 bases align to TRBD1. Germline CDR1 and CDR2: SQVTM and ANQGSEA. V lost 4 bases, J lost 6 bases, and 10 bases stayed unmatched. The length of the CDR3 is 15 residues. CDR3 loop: CSVAGGTGSGQPQHF. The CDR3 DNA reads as TGCAGCGTTGCGGGGGGGACAGGGAGTGGTCAGCCCCAGCATTTT.

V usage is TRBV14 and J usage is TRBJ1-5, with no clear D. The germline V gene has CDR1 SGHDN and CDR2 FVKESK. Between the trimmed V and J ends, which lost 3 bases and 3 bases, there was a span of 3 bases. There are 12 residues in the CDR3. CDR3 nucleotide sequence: TGTGCCAGCAGCCATCTCAATCAGCCCCAGCATTTT. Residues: CASSHLNQPQHF.

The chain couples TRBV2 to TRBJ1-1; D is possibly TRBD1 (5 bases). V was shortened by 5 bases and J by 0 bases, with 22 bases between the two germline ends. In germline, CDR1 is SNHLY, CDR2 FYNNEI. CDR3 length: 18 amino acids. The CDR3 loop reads CASSNQLQNTGLNTEAFF. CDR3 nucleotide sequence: TGTGCCAGCAGTAACCAATTACAAAACACAGGTCTGAACACTGAAGCTTTCTTT.

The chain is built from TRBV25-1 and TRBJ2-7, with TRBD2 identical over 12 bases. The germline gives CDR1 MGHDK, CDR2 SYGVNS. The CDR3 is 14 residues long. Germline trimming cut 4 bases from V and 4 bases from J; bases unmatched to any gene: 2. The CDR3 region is CASSGTSGTYEQYF. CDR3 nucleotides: TGTGCCAGCAGTGGGACTAGCGGGACTTACGAGCAGTACTTC.

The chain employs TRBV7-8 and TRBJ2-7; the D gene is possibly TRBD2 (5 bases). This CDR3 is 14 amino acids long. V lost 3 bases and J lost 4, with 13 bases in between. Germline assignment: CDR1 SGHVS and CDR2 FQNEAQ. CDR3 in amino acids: CASSFSGEQYEQYF. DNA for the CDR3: TGTGCCAGCAGCTTCAGCGGAGAGCAGTACGAGCAGTACTTC.

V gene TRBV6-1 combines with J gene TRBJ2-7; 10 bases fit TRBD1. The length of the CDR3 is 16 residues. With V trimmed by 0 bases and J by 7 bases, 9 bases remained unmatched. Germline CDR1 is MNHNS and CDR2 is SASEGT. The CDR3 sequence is CASSEAGTGAPGEQYF. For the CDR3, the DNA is TGTGCCAGCAGTGAAGCCGGGACAGGGGCGCCCGGGGAGCAGTACTTC.

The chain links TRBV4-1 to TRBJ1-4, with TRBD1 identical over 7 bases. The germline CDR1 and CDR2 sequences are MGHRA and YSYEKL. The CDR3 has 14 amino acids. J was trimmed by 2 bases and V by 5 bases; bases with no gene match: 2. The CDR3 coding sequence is TGCGCCAGCAGCTCGACAGGGACTAATGAAAAACTGTTTTTT. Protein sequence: CASSSTGTNEKLFF.

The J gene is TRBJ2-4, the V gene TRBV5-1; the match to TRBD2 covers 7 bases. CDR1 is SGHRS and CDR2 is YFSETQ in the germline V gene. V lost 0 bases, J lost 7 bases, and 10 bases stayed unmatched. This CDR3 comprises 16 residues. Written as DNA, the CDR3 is TGCGCCAGCAGCTTGGAGGGGCGGCTAGCGGTGAACATTCAGTACTTC. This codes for CASSLEGRLAVNIQYF.

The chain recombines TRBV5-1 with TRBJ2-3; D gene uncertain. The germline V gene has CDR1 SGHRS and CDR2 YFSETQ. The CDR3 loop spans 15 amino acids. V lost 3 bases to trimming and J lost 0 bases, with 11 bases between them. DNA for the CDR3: TGCGCCAGCAGCTCGACTTCTTTTAGCACAGATACGCAGTATTTT. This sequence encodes CASSSTSFSTDTQYF.

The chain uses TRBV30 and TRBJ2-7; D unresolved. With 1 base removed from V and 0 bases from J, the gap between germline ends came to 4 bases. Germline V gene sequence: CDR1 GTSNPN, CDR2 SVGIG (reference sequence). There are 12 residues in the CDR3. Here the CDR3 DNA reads TGTGCCTGGAGTGACAGCTCCTACGAGCAGTACTTC. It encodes CAWSDSSYEQYF.

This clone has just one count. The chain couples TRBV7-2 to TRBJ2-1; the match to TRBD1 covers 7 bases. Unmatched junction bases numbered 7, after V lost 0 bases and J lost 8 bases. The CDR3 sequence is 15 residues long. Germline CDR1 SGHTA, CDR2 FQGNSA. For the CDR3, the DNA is TGTGCCAGCAGCTTAGCAGGGGGCGGTATCGATGAGCAGTTCTTC. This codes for CASSLAGGGIDEQFF.

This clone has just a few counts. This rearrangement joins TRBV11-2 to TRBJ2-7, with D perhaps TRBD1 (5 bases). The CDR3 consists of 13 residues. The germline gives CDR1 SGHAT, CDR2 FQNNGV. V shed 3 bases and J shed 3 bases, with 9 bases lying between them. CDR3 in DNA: TGTGCCAGCAGCTTTGCAGGGAACTACGAGCAGTACTTC. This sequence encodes CASSFAGNYEQYF.

Written as DNA, the CDR3 is TGTGCCAGCAGCGGGGAGGGAATCACAGATACGCAGTATTTT. It translates to CASSGEGITDTQYF. The J gene is TRBJ2-3, the V gene TRBV11-2, with TRBD2 identical over 7 bases. The germline gives CDR1 SGHAT, CDR2 FQNNGV. After removal of 5 bases from V and 2 bases from J, the junction contained 4 bases not matched to a gene. This CDR3 region has 14 residues.

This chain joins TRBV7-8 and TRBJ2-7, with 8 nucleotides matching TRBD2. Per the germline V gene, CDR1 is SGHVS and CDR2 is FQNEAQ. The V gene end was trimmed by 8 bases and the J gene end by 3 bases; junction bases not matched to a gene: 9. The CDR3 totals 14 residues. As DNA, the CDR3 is TGTGCCAGCGCCTTTAGCGGGACCCTCTACGAGCAGTACTTC. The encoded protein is CASAFSGTLYEQYF. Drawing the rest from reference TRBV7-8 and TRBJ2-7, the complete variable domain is GAGVSQSPRYKVAKRGQDVALRCDPISGHVSLFWYQQALGQGPEFLTYFQNEAQLDKSGLPSDRFFAERPEGSVSTLKIQRTQQEDSAVYLCASAFSGTLYEQYFGPGTRLTVT.

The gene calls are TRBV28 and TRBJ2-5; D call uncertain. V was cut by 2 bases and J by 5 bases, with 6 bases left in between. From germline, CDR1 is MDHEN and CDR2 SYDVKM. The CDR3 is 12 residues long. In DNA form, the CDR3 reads TGTGCCAGCAGTTTAGGCATGGAGACCCAGTACTTC. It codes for CASSLGMETQYF.

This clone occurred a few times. CDR3 amino acids: CASSYSSQRAYNEQFF. The DNA of the CDR3 is TGTGCCAGCAGTTACTCGAGCCAGCGGGCGTACAATGAGCAGTTCTTC. V and J are TRBV6-5 and TRBJ2-1; D might be TRBD2 (6 bases). The V gene's germline CDR1 is MNHEY and CDR2 SVGAGI. V was pared by 0 bases and J by 4 bases, with 13 bases between. The CDR3 contains 16 residues.

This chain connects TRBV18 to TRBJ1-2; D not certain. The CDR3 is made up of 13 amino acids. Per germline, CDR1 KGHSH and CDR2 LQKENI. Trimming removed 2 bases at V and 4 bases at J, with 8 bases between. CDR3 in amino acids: CASSPEVGYGYTF. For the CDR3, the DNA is TGTGCCAGCTCACCAGAGGTGGGCTATGGCTACACCTTC. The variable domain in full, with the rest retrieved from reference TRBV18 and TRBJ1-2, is NAGVMQNPRHLVRRRGQEARLRCSPMKGHSHVYWYRQLPEEGLKFMVYLQKENIIDESGMPKERFSAEFPKEGPSILRIQQVVRGDSAAYFCASSPEVGYGYTFGSGTRLTVV.

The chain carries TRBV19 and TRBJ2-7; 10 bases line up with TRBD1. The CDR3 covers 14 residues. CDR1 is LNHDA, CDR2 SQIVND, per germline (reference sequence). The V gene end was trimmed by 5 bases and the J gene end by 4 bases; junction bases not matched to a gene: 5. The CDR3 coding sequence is TGTGCCAGTAGTTCACGGGACAGGGGATACGAGCAGTACTTC. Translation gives CASSSRDRGYEQYF.